Shown below are 12 T cell receptor beta chains from a single sample sequenced in a study of cytomegalovirus exposure and HLA in healthy donors. The PCR ran on 60 Vbeta and 13 Jbeta primers. Here immunoSEQ multiplex PCR was the method, and the copy in TCRdb shows in-frame clones only, minus some. The ten top clones account for roughly an eighth, within a sample of some 56,000 clones. Material for sequencing was PBMCs. These receptor sequences come from a woman in her 30s in good health and CMV-seropositive.

The chain carries TRBV6-5 and TRBJ2-7; TRBD1 is a possible D gene (6 bases). Germline V gene data show CDR1 as MNHEY and CDR2 as SVGAGI. There are 15 residues in the CDR3. V dropped 2 bases and J dropped 3 bases, with 14 bases sitting between them. CDR3 coding DNA: TGTGCCAGCAGTTACGGGGGCTTAGGGGTCTACGAGCAGTACTTC. This translates into CASSYGGLGVYEQYF.

This chain joins TRBV7-2 and TRBJ2-5, with a tentative D call TRBD1 (5 bases). Germline loops: CDR1 SGHTA, CDR2 FQGNSA. The germline V and J ends were trimmed by 1 base and 1 base, with 10 bases remaining between them. The CDR3 consists of 15 residues. CDR3 nucleotides: TGTGCCAGCAGCTTAGGACAGTGGAGCCAAGAGACCCAGTACTTC. As protein: CASSLGQWSQETQYF.

V is TRBV19 and J is TRBJ1-1; 9 nucleotides line up with TRBD1. With V trimmed by 5 bases and J by 6 bases, 7 bases remained unmatched. Germline CDR1 reads LNHDA; CDR2 reads SQIVND (reference sequence). The CDR3 contains 14 residues. CDR3 in amino acids: CASSLDRGMAEAFF. DNA for the CDR3: TGTGCCAGTAGTTTGGACAGGGGAATGGCTGAAGCTTTCTTT.

The chain couples TRBV5-1 to TRBJ2-3; a weak D match, TRBD1 (6 bases). The CDR3 sequence is 14 residues long. The V gene lost 0 bases and the J gene lost 9 bases, with 14 bases spanning the gap. CDR1 is SGHRS and CDR2 is YFSETQ in the germline V gene. CDR3 loop: CASSLEDSTQTQYF. CDR3 DNA sequence: TGCGCCAGCAGCTTGGAGGACAGCACGCAAACGCAGTATTTT.

The chain couples TRBV6-5 to TRBJ1-4, with TRBD1 matching 11 bases. V gave up 0 bases and J gave up 8 bases; unmatched junction bases: 2. This CDR3 comprises 15 residues. Germline values: CDR1 MNHEY, CDR2 SVGAGI. CDR3 DNA sequence: TGTGCCAGCAGTTACTCACGGACAGGGGGCGAAAAACTGTTTTTT. Protein: CASSYSRTGGEKLFF.

V and J are TRBV28 and TRBJ2-7, with 12 bases matching TRBD2. CDR3 length: 20 residues. Trimming cost V 3 bases and J 0 bases; bases outside gene matches: 15. In germline, CDR1 is MDHEN, CDR2 SYDVKM. DNA for the CDR3: TGTGCCAGCAGTTTCCCCGAGACTAGCGGGGGCCCCGCAATCTCCTACGAGCAGTACTTC. As protein: CASSFPETSGGPAISYEQYF.

The gene calls are TRBV5-1 and TRBJ2-5; 10 bases match TRBD2. Germline V gene lookup returns CDR1 SGHRS and CDR2 YFSETQ. The length of the CDR3 is 16 residues. Losses at the gene ends were 6 bases for V and 0 bases for J; bases not matched to a gene: 8. CDR3 amino acids: CASNTLAGGNQETQYF. CDR3 DNA: TGCGCCAGCAACACATTAGCGGGGGGAAACCAAGAGACCCAGTACTTC.

This rearrangement joins TRBV27 to TRBJ2-7; 9 bases line up with TRBD1. This CDR3 has 14 residues. Germline CDR1 is MNHEY and CDR2 is SMNVEV (reference sequence). J was trimmed by 3 bases and V by 7 bases; bases with no gene match: 7. In DNA form, the CDR3 reads TGTGCCAGCAAACCTGGGACAGGGAGCTACGAGCAGTACTTC. Translation gives CASKPGTGSYEQYF.

The chain recombines TRBV19 with TRBJ1-4, with D maybe TRBD1 (6 bases). V was shortened by 6 bases and J by 0 bases, with 11 bases between the two germline ends. The CDR3 contains 15 residues. Germline V lookup: CDR1 LNHDA, CDR2 SQIVND (reference sequence). In nucleotides, the CDR3 is TGTGCCAGTAGAAGGACAGCGGCAACTAATGAAAAACTGTTTTTT. The encoded protein is CASRRTAATNEKLFF.

This chain joins TRBV5-4 and TRBJ1-1; possible D gene TRBD1, 5 bases. Deletions cut 0 bases from V and 4 bases from J, with 10 bases between. The length of the CDR3 is 14 residues. The germline V gene encodes CDR1 SGHNT and CDR2 YYREEE (reference sequence). CDR3: CASSLVQGTTEAFF. For the CDR3, the DNA is TGTGCCAGCAGCTTGGTTCAGGGAACCACTGAAGCTTTCTTT.

CDR3 nucleotides: TGTGCCAGCAGTGAAGGTAACGGCTACGAGCAGTACTTC. Protein product: CASSEGNGYEQYF. The chain employs TRBV6-1 and TRBJ2-7, with D unclear. The germline V gene has CDR1 MNHNS and CDR2 SASEGT. V lost 1 base and J 3 bases, leaving 7 bases between the germline ends. The CDR3 consists of 13 residues.

The chain couples TRBV5-1 to TRBJ2-6; 7 nucleotides align to TRBD1. Unmatched junction bases numbered 3, after V lost 3 bases and J lost 0 bases. The CDR3 consists of 16 residues. The germline gives CDR1 SGHRS, CDR2 YFSETQ. Here the CDR3 DNA reads TGCGCCAGCAGCTCGGGGACAGTCTCTGGGGCCAACGTCCTGACTTTC. This translates into CASSSGTVSGANVLTF.